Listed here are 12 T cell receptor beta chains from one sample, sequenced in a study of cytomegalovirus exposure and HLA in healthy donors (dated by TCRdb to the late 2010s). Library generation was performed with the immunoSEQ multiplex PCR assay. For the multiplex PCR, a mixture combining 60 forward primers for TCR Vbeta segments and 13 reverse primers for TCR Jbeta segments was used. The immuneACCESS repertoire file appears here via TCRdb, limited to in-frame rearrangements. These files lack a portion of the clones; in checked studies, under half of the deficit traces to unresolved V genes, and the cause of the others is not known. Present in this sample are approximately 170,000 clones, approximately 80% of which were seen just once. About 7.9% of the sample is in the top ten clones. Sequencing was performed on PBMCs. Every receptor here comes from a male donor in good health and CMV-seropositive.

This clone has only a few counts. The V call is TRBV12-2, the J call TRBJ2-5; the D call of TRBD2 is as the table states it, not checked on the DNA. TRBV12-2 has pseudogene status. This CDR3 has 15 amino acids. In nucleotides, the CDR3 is TGTGCAAGTTTGGTAGCGGGGGGCGGGGAGGAGACCCAGTACTTC. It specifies CASLVAGGGEETQYF.

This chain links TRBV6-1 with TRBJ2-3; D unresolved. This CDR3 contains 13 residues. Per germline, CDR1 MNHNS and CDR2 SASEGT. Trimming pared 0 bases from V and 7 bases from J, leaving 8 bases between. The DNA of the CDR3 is TGTGCCAGCAGTGAAGCCTCTAAGTATACGCAGTATTTT. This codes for CASSEASKYTQYF.

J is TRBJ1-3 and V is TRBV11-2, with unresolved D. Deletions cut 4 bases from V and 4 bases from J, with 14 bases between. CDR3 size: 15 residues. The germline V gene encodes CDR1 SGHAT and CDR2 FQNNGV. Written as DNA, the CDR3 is TGTGCCAGCAGCTCATTAACACGCAGAGGAAACACCATATATTTT. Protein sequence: CASSSLTRRGNTIYF.

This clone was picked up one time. In DNA form, the CDR3 reads TGCGCCAGCAGAACTAGCGGGCGGGAGACCCAGTACTTC. Its protein product is CASRTSGRETQYF. The chain employs TRBV5-1 and TRBJ2-5; TRBD2 aligns across 9 bases. Germline V lookup: CDR1 SGHRS, CDR2 YFSETQ. V shed 5 bases and J 5 bases; nucleotides not matched to a gene: 4. This CDR3 contains 13 residues.

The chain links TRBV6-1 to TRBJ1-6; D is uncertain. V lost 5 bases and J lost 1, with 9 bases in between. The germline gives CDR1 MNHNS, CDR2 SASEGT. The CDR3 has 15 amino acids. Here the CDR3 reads CASSPFESYNSPLHF. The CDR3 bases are TGTGCCAGCAGTCCTTTCGAGTCCTATAATTCACCCCTCCACTTT.

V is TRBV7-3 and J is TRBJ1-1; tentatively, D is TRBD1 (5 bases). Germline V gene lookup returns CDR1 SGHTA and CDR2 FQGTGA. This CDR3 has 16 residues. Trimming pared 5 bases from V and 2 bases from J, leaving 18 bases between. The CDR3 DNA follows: TGTGCCAGCAGCGCATCGGGGGGTGTAGGTAACACTGAAGCTTTCTTT. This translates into CASSASGGVGNTEAFF.

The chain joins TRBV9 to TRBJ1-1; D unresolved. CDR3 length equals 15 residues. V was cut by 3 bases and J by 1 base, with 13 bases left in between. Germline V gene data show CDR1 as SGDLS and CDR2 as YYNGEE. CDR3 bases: TGTGCCAGCAGCGCGAACTCCGGGAAGAACACTGAAGCTTTCTTT. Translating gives CASSANSGKNTEAFF.

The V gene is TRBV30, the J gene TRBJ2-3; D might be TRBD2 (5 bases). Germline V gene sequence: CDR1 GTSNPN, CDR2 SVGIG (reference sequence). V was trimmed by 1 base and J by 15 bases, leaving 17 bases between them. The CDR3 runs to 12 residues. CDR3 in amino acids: CAWSASRGFSYF. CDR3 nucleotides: TGTGCCTGGAGTGCCTCCCGCGGGTTCTCATATTTT.

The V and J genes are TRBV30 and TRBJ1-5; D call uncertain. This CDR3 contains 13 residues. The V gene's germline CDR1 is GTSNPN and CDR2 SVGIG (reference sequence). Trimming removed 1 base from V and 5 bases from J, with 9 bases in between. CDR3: CAWSEALDQPQHF. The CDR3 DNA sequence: TGTGCCTGGAGTGAAGCGTTGGATCAGCCCCAGCATTTT.

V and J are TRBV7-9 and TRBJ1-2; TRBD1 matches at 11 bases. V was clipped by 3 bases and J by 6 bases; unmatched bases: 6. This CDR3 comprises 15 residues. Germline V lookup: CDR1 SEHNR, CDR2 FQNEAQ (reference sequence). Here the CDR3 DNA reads TGTGCCAGCAGCTTCGCCGGGACAGGGGGTAATGGCTACACCTTC. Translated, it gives CASSFAGTGGNGYTF.

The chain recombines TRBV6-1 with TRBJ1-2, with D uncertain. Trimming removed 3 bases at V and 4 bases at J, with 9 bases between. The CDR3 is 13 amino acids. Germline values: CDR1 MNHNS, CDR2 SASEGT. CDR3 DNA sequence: TGTGCCAGCAGTGATAGCCTGTCCTATGGCTACACCTTC. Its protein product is CASSDSLSYGYTF.

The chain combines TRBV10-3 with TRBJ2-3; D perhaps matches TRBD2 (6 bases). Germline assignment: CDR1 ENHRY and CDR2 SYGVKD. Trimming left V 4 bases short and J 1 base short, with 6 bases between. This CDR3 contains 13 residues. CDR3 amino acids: CAISGGGTDTQYF. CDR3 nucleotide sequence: TGTGCCATCAGTGGCGGGGGCACAGATACGCAGTATTTT.